These 7 T cell receptor beta chains were all obtained from the same sample, sequenced in a study of shared clonotypes between healthy human individuals. The assay was immunoSEQ multiplex PCR, and TCRdb's table has in-frame clones only and misses some. The sample records approximately 2.5 million clones, 80% to 95% being singletons. Sample: naive CD4+ T cells from PBMCs. As for subset: CD45RA+ positively selected. The source of these receptors is a man younger than 35 in good health. Some clones in this sample may be carry-over from other donors' samples.

V usage is TRBV4-1 and J usage is TRBJ2-1, with TRBD1 matching over 8 bases. V lost 2 bases to trimming and J lost 5 bases; unmatched junction nucleotides: 8. The CDR3 length is 16 residues. CDR1 and CDR2 from the germline V gene are MGHRA and YSYEKL. For the CDR3, the DNA is TGCGCCAGCAGCCAACCGCCCGCAGGGGGCAACAATGAGCAGTTCTTC. Protein product: CASSQPPAGGNNEQFF.

V is TRBV6-6 and J is TRBJ1-2; 8 positions match TRBD1. The CDR3 contains 16 residues. Germline CDR1 and CDR2: MNHNY and SVGAGI (reference sequence). The junction had 11 bases not matched to a gene; V was cut back by 4 bases and J by 4 bases. The CDR3 nucleotides read TGTGCCAGCAGTTTTAAACGACAGGGGATTAGCTATGGCTACACCTTC. Residues: CASSFKRQGISYGYTF.

This rearrangement joins TRBV18 to TRBJ1-2, with TRBD1 as a possible D gene (6 bases). The V gene's germline CDR1 is KGHSH and CDR2 LQKENI. This CDR3 has 14 amino acids. Trimming removed 2 bases from V and 3 bases from J, with 10 bases in between. CDR3 coding DNA: TGTGCCAGCTCACCAACAGGGCCTGACTATGGCTACACCTTC. Protein sequence: CASSPTGPDYGYTF.

J is TRBJ2-7 and V is TRBV28; D perhaps matches TRBD2 (5 bases). The CDR3 spans 15 residues. The V and J ends lost 2 bases and 6 bases respectively, with 17 bases between them. Germline V gene sequence: CDR1 MDHEN, CDR2 SYDVKM. The CDR3 DNA reads as TGTGCCAGCAGTTTAAGCGGACCCGGGAAGGTCGAGCAGTACTTC. It is translated as CASSLSGPGKVEQYF.

This chain uses TRBV21-1 with TRBJ1-1. TRBV21-1 is annotated as a pseudogene. The CDR3 consists of 16 residues. The CDR3 sequence is CASSKGGYGRAYEAFF. In DNA, the CDR3 is TGTGCCAGCAGCAAAGGAGGCTATGGCAGAGCATATGAAGCTTTCTTT.

This clone has only a few counts. The sample carries other DNA sequences with the same CDR3. This chain joins TRBV7-2 and TRBJ1-2, with unresolved D. The CDR3 runs to 13 residues. CDR1 and CDR2 from the germline V gene are SGHTA and FQGNSA. Trimming cost V 5 bases and J 2 bases, with 9 bases left between them. The CDR3, as DNA: TGTGCCAGCAGCCCACCGGGAAACTATGGCTACACCTTC. Amino acids: CASSPPGNYGYTF.

The CDR3 protein is CASSHNQNTGELFF. The CDR3 DNA is TGTGCCAGCAGCCACAACCAGAACACCGGGGAGCTGTTTTTT. The chain recombines TRBV4-2 with TRBJ2-2; D is undetermined. The CDR3 runs to 14 residues. V lost 3 bases to trimming and J lost 1 base, with 6 bases between them. Germline V gene sequence: CDR1 LGHNA, CDR2 YNFKEQ.